This T cell receptor (beta chain) derives from a study of T cells after yellow fever vaccination. Findings of the study overall: The appearance of a small share of clonotypes in both CD4 and CD8 compartments was observed.

The table lists this clonotype with a few counts. Its antigen is unknown. TCRdb analysed the 5' RACE reads with MiXCR anew, one entry per CDR3 protein. The sample consists of over 250,000 distinct CDR3 sequences, about 5.2% of them appearing once. CDR3 size: 12 residues. Trimming pared 4 bases from V and 6 bases from J, leaving 9 bases between. Germline CDR1 reads LGHDT; CDR2 reads YNNKEL (reference sequence). The specimen was CD4+ T cells sorted from PBMCs, collected on the day of the yellow fever booster vaccination. This TCR derives from a man in his late teens or twenties who received the YFV17D yellow fever vaccine. The chain has TRBV3-1 and TRBJ1-2; unclear D gene. CDR3 amino acids: CASSRRPDGYTF. For the CDR3, the DNA is TGTGCCAGCAGCCGAAGGCCGGATGGCTACACCTTC.